Below are 21 T cell receptor beta chains sequenced from a single sample in a study of T cells in Graves' hyperthyroidism and ophthalmopathy. TCR beta CDR3 regions were amplified from RNA transcripts. Researchers ran a first-round RT-PCR on the TCR CDR3 using the HTBI primer set. TCRdb redid the calling of the multiplex PCR reads with MiXCR, one entry per CDR3 protein. The data hold around 540,000 distinct CDR3 sequences, with about 16% observed a single time. The material sequenced was blood. All receptors derive from a woman aged 25 to 45 with Graves' ophthalmopathy.

For this clonotype: One base away lies a much larger clone, so this may be a sequencing read error. The gene calls are TRBV7-2 and TRBJ2-7; TRBD1 aligns across 8 bases. The germline V gene has CDR1 SGHTA and CDR2 FQGNSA. CDR3 size: 15 residues. Trimming at V came to 5 bases and at J to 4 bases, leaving 10 bases not matched to a gene. This CDR3 is CASSPLGQAQYEQYF. The CDR3 bases are TGTGCCAGCAGCCCCCTGGGACAGGCCCAATACGAGCAGTACTTC.

This clonotype appeared once. The rearrangement joins TRBV19 to TRBJ2-2, with D uncertain. This CDR3 region has 13 residues. The V end lost 5 bases, the J end lost 6 bases, and 10 bases lay between the germline ends. Germline loops: CDR1 LNHDA, CDR2 SQIVND (reference sequence). The CDR3 DNA sequence: TGTGCCAGTAGTCAGTCAGTAGCCGGGGAGCTGTTTTTT. Encoded protein: CASSQSVAGELFF.

At least ten counts were recorded for this clonotype. V usage is TRBV7-8 and J usage is TRBJ2-3; D is unresolved. The CDR3 extends over 13 amino acids. With 1 base removed from V and 5 bases from J, the gap between germline ends came to 7 bases. Germline-derived CDR1 and CDR2 are SGHVS and FQNEAQ. The CDR3 loop is CASSLVTQDTQYF. CDR3 nucleotide sequence: TGTGCCAGCAGCTTAGTTACTCAAGATACGCAGTATTTT.

The V and J genes are TRBV6-1 and TRBJ2-7; D possibly matches TRBD1 or TRBD2 (5 bases each). The length of the CDR3 is 11 residues. The V gene lost 6 bases and the J gene lost 6 bases, with 9 bases spanning the gap. Germline values: CDR1 MNHNS, CDR2 SASEGT. The CDR3 DNA reads as TGTGCCAGCAGAGACAGCGGCGAGCAGTACTTC. Its translation: CASRDSGEQYF.

This clonotype showed up many times. The V gene is TRBV5-1, the J gene TRBJ1-1; unclear D gene. Germline V lookup: CDR1 SGHRS, CDR2 YFSETQ. V was trimmed by 0 bases and J by 2 bases, leaving 8 bases between them. The CDR3 runs to 14 residues. In DNA, the CDR3 is TGCGCCAGCAGCTTGGGGGCAGAAAACACTGAAGCTTTCTTT. Protein: CASSLGAENTEAFF.

This clonotype was seen ten or more times. V is TRBV6-2 or TRBV6-3 and J is TRBJ2-1; perhaps D is TRBD1 or TRBD2 (5 bases each). V lost 6 bases, J lost 2 bases, and 17 bases lay in between. Germline CDR1 MNHEY, CDR2 SVGEGT. The CDR3 length is 16 residues. The CDR3 reads CASRQVGTKTYNEQFF. The CDR3, as DNA: TGTGCCAGCAGACAAGTCGGGACCAAGACCTACAATGAGCAGTTCTTC.

This clonotype was picked up many times. V gene TRBV27 combines with J gene TRBJ2-7; 8 nucleotides agree with TRBD2. V shed 6 bases and J 5 bases; nucleotides not matched to a gene: 12. The germline V gene has CDR1 MNHEY and CDR2 SMNVEV (reference sequence). This CDR3 region has 15 residues. CDR3 residues: CASRITGLVYHEQYF. The CDR3 DNA reads as TGTGCCAGCAGAATAACGGGACTAGTCTACCACGAGCAGTACTTC.

This clonotype was detected only a few times. The V and J genes are TRBV5-6 and TRBJ1-1, with D perhaps TRBD1 (6 bases). Germline V gives CDR1 SGHDT, CDR2 YYEEEE. CDR3 length: 16 residues. The germline V and J ends were trimmed by 1 base and 6 bases, with 19 bases remaining between them. In DNA form, the CDR3 reads TGTGCCAGCAGCTTGCCGGGGGGCGGCTTAATCGCTGAAGCTTTCTTT. It codes for CASSLPGGGLIAEAFF.

This clonotype was seen once. The rearrangement joins TRBV7-3 to TRBJ1-4; perhaps TRBD1 as D (6 bases). The V and J ends lost 2 bases and 8 bases respectively, with 12 bases between them. The CDR3 is made up of 14 amino acids. CDR1 and CDR2 (germline): SGHTA, FQGTGA. CDR3 sequence: CASSLGQPGEKLFF. The DNA of the CDR3 is TGTGCCAGCAGCTTAGGACAGCCGGGGGAAAAACTGTTTTTT.

This clonotype was seen repeatedly, ten times or more. The junction differs from germline at one of its ends, possibly a read error. The chain is built from TRBV28 and TRBJ1-1; tentative D call: TRBD1 (5 bases). This CDR3 spans 16 amino acids. Germline CDR1 MDHEN, CDR2 SYDVKM. CDR3 nucleotide sequence: TGTGCCAGCAGTGGTATTAATGAGGGGACGAACCCTGAAGCTTTCTTT. Its translation is CASSGINEGTNPEAFF. Looking up the rest from reference TRBV28 and TRBJ1-1 gives the full variable domain: DVKVTQSSRYLVKRTGEKVFLECVQDMDHENMFWYRQDPGLGLRLIYFSYDVKMKEKGDIPEGYSVSREKKERFSLILESASTNQTSMYLCASSGINEGTNPEAFFGQGTRLTVV.

This clonotype has just a few counts. The J gene is TRBJ2-2, the V gene TRBV15; 11 bases match TRBD2. The CDR3 consists of 16 residues. The ends lost 11 bases at V and 1 base at J; junction bases unmatched: 9. Per germline, CDR1 LNHNV and CDR2 YYDKDF (reference sequence). CDR3 loop: CAPPGSGRVNTGELFF. The CDR3 coding sequence is TGTGCCCCCCCGGGTAGCGGGAGGGTGAACACCGGGGAGCTGTTTTTT. Filled out from reference TRBV15 and TRBJ2-2, the complete variable domain reads DAMVIQNPRYQVTQFGKPVTLSCSQTLNHNVMYWYQQKSSQAPKLLFHYYDKDFNNEADTPDNFQSRRPNTSFCFLDIRSPGLGDTAMYLCAPPGSGRVNTGELFFGEGSRLTVL.

This clonotype was picked up many times. The chain uses TRBV11-2 and TRBJ2-1, with D uncertain. In germline, CDR1 is SGHAT, CDR2 FQNNGV. The CDR3 length is 14 residues. Between the trimmed V and J ends, which lost 6 bases and 1 base, there was a span of 10 bases. CDR3 DNA: TGTGCCAGCAGGTCAGCAAGGTCCTACAATGAGCAGTTCTTC. It is translated as CASRSARSYNEQFF. The whole variable domain, filled in from reference TRBV11-2 and TRBJ2-1, reads EAGVAQSPRYKIIEKRQSVAFWCNPISGHATLYWYQQILGQGPKLLIQFQNNGVVDDSQLPKDRFSAERLKGVDSTLKIQPAKLEDSAVYLCASRSARSYNEQFFGPGTRLTVL.

The V gene is TRBV6-2 or TRBV6-3, the J gene TRBJ2-1; 10 bases fit TRBD2. Germline CDR1 and CDR2: MNHEY and SVGEGT. Germline trimming cut 2 bases from V and 0 bases from J; bases unmatched to any gene: 7. This CDR3 contains 18 residues. The CDR3 protein is CASSYASGRVSSYNEQFF. DNA of the CDR3: TGTGCCAGCAGTTACGCGAGCGGGAGGGTAAGCTCCTACAATGAGCAGTTCTTC.

The chain carries TRBV5-1 and TRBJ2-5, with 9 bases fitting TRBD1. Trimming cost V 3 bases and J 4 bases; bases outside gene matches: 7. Germline V gene sequence: CDR1 SGHRS, CDR2 YFSETQ. The CDR3 has 15 residues. CDR3 loop: CASSSGQGVRETQYF. The CDR3 DNA reads TGCGCCAGCAGCTCGGGACAGGGAGTGCGAGAGACCCAGTACTTC.

This clonotype appeared many times. The genes are TRBV28 and TRBJ2-3; D gene ambiguous. CDR1 is MDHEN, CDR2 SYDVKM, per germline. V was clipped by 6 bases and J by 2 bases, with 6 bases between them. The CDR3 covers 12 residues. The CDR3 reads CASSLATDTQYF. The CDR3 region has the DNA TGTGCCAGCAGCTTAGCCACAGATACGCAGTATTTT.

This clonotype was counted only a few times. V usage is TRBV29-1 and J usage is TRBJ2-1; tentative D call: TRBD2 (6 bases). Trimming shortened V by 6 bases and J by 6 bases, and 33 bases separated the two germline ends. Germline V gives CDR1 SQVTM, CDR2 ANQGSEA. The CDR3 totals 19 residues. CDR3 loop: CSVVIVTPFGAGPINEQFF. The CDR3 region has the DNA TGCAGCGTCGTAATCGTGACCCCTTTTGGGGCGGGACCTATCAATGAGCAGTTCTTC.

The chain uses TRBV28 and TRBJ2-1; unclear D gene. Germline V gene data show CDR1 as MDHEN and CDR2 as SYDVKM. The V end was cut by 10 bases, the J end by 8 bases, with 18 bases between. This CDR3 comprises 13 residues. Here the CDR3 DNA reads TGTGCCACCATTACTTCTACGGGCCATGAGCAGTTCTTC. This encodes CATITSTGHEQFF.

In this sample, this clonotype turned up a few times. The gene calls are TRBV28 and TRBJ1-1; D may be TRBD1 (5 bases). V was clipped by 3 bases and J by 0 bases, with 8 bases between them. CDR3 size: 14 residues. Germline CDR1 is MDHEN and CDR2 is SYDVKM. The CDR3 nucleotides are TGTGCCAGCAGTTTGTTAGGGGTGAACACTGAAGCTTTCTTT. This translates into CASSLLGVNTEAFF.

This clonotype was found a few times. The V call is TRBV7-2, the J call TRBJ2-3; D assignment may be TRBD1 or TRBD2 (5 bases each). V shed 2 bases and J shed 5 bases, with 23 bases lying between them. The V gene's germline CDR1 is SGHTA and CDR2 FQGNSA. The CDR3 consists of 18 residues. This CDR3 is CASSLYDGTYILEDTQYF. CDR3 bases: TGTGCCAGCAGCTTATACGATGGGACGTACATCCTGGAAGATACGCAGTATTTT.

This clonotype was observed many times. V is TRBV9 and J is TRBJ2-5; 8 nucleotides agree with TRBD2. The CDR3 length is 17 residues. The germline V gene has CDR1 SGDLS and CDR2 YYNGEE. The junction had 7 bases not matched to a gene; V was cut back by 0 bases and J by 0 bases. Here the CDR3 reads CASSVGRGDWYQETQYF. The CDR3 bases are TGTGCCAGCAGCGTAGGGCGGGGGGATTGGTACCAAGAGACCCAGTACTTC.

This clonotype was recorded once. The junction departs from germline at one end; a sequencing error may be responsible. The chain employs TRBV5-1 and TRBJ2-2; possibly TRBD2 for D (7 bases). The CDR3 is 15 residues long. CDR1 SGHRS and CDR2 YFSETQ come from the germline V gene. The CDR3 loop reads CASSRAGARTGELLF. The CDR3 DNA reads TGCGCCAGCAGTCGGGCGGGGGCGAGAACCGGGGAGCTGCTTTTT.